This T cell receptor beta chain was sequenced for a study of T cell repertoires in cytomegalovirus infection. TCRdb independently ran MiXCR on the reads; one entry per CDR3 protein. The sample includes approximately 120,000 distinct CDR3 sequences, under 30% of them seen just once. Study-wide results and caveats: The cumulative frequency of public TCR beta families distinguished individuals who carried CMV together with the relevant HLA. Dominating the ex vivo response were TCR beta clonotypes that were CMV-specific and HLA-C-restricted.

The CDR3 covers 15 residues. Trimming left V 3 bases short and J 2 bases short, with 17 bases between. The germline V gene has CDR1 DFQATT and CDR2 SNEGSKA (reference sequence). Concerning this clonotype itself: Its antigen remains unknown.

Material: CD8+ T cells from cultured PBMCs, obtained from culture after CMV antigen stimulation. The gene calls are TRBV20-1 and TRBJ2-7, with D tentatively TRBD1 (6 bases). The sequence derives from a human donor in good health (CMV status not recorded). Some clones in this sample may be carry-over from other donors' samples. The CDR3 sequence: CSASMDSLSTYEQYF. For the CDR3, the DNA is TGCAGTGCTAGTATGGACAGCTTAAGTACCTACGAGCAGTACTTC.